A single sample is the source of the 24 T cell receptor beta chains below, sequenced in a study of low-dose radiotherapy and immunotherapy resistance in tumors. This sample's time point: before trial treatment. Gene-specific TRAV and TRBV primers were used for first-strand cDNA, covering alpha and beta chains. It was with a constant-region primer and a V-primer adapter that TCRs were amplified over approximately 18 PCR cycles. TCRdb processed the reads anew with MiXCR; each CDR3 protein has one entry. Among roughly 36,000 distinct CDR3 sequences listed, around a third were seen once. The sequencing used PBMCs, collected before treatment. All receptors derive from a male donor with gallbladder cancer.

This clonotype showed up many times. The chain is built from TRBV12-3 or TRBV12-4 and TRBJ2-5; TRBD2 matches 7 bases. After removal of 5 bases from V and 4 bases from J, the junction contained 10 bases not matched to a gene. The CDR3 covers 15 residues. CDR3: CASSVGLVSAETQYF. In DNA form, the CDR3 reads TGTGCCAGCAGTGTAGGACTAGTGTCGGCAGAGACCCAGTACTTC.

CDR3 in DNA: TGTGCCAGCAGTTTAGGCGGGACAGGGGGGGATGGCTACACCTTC. Translating it yields CASSLGGTGGDGYTF. The chain combines TRBV28 with TRBJ1-2; 11 nucleotides agree with TRBD1. In germline, CDR1 is MDHEN, CDR2 SYDVKM. Trimming took 2 bases from V and 6 from J; bases not matched to a gene: 5. This CDR3 is built from 15 residues.

This clonotype was detected many times. The chain carries TRBV4-1 and TRBJ2-1, with D tentatively TRBD2 (6 bases). The CDR3 spans 15 residues. Trimming shortened V by 7 bases and J by 5 bases, and 18 bases separated the two germline ends. The germline V gene encodes CDR1 MGHRA and CDR2 YSYEKL. As DNA, the CDR3 is TGCGCCAGCACGGACTACTTAAAACCCCACAATGAGCAGTTCTTC. Its translation: CASTDYLKPHNEQFF.

This clonotype was seen at least ten times. This chain joins TRBV29-1 and TRBJ2-3; 12 nucleotides agree with TRBD2. Germline V gives CDR1 SQVTM, CDR2 ANQGSEA. Germline trimming cut 5 bases from V and 0 bases from J; bases unmatched to any gene: 6. The CDR3 length is 16 residues. The CDR3 DNA reads TGCAGCGTTAGAGGACTAGCGGGGCATAGCACAGATACGCAGTATTTT. As protein: CSVRGLAGHSTDTQYF.

This clonotype has at least ten counts. The rearrangement links TRBV25-1 to TRBJ2-7; D tentatively reads TRBD1 or TRBD2 (5 bases each). The germline V gene encodes CDR1 MGHDK and CDR2 SYGVNS. The CDR3 runs to 14 residues. The germline V and J ends were trimmed by 8 bases and 4 bases, with 18 bases remaining between them. CDR3 DNA: TGTGCCAGCGAGCCCCTTTTGGGGGAATACGAGCAGTACTTC. Translation gives CASEPLLGEYEQYF.

This clonotype came up many times. The chain has TRBV11-2 and TRBJ1-1; no clear D. The CDR3 has 13 residues. The germline V gene encodes CDR1 SGHAT and CDR2 FQNNGV. Deletions cut 2 bases from V and 3 bases from J, with 7 bases between. The CDR3 loop is CASSLNQHTEAFF. CDR3 nucleotide sequence: TGTGCCAGCAGCTTAAACCAGCACACTGAAGCTTTCTTT.

In this sample, this clonotype turned up many times. The chain uses TRBV21-1 and TRBJ2-7; the table names TRBD1, a call not compared with the DNA. TRBV21-1 counts as a pseudogene. The CDR3 has 19 residues. The CDR3 region has the DNA TGTGCCAGCAGCAAGAAGGAGATCAGGATAGGGGACAGTAGCTACGAGCAGTACTTC. This sequence encodes CASSKKEIRIGDSSYEQYF.

The chain has TRBV4-1 and TRBJ2-2; D perhaps matches TRBD2 (5 bases). With 4 bases removed from V and 4 bases from J, the gap between germline ends came to 16 bases. Germline V gene lookup returns CDR1 MGHRA and CDR2 YSYEKL. This CDR3 is 16 amino acids long. As DNA, the CDR3 is TGCGCCAGCAGCCCCCGTCCACCCCGGGGCACCGGGGAGCTGTTTTTT. Translating gives CASSPRPPRGTGELFF.

This clonotype occurred a few times. The V and J genes are TRBV9 and TRBJ2-1; TRBD2 aligns across 7 bases. Germline CDR1 and CDR2: SGDLS and YYNGEE. The trim removed 3 bases at V and 0 bases at J, leaving 3 bases unmatched. The CDR3 length is 15 residues. The CDR3 DNA follows: TGTGCCAGCAGCGCGGGAGGCAGCTCCTACAATGAGCAGTTCTTC. Its protein is CASSAGGSSYNEQFF.

This clonotype was recorded at least ten times. The gene calls are TRBV3-1 and TRBJ2-2; 13 nucleotides agree with TRBD2. J lost 0 bases, V lost 4 bases, and 11 bases had no gene match. The germline V gene has CDR1 LGHDT and CDR2 YNNKEL (reference sequence). This CDR3 is 20 amino acids long. The CDR3 is CASSPAPGLAGRANTGELFF. Here the CDR3 DNA reads TGTGCCAGCAGCCCCGCCCCGGGACTAGCGGGACGCGCGAACACCGGGGAGCTGTTTTTT.

To note about this clonotype: One junction end does not reproduce the germline sequence, and a read error may be involved. This chain connects TRBV10-3 to TRBJ2-5; D remains ambiguous. Germline V gives CDR1 ENHRY, CDR2 SYGVKD. This CDR3 has 12 amino acids. The CDR3 is CAISPAVETLYF. DNA for the CDR3: TGTGCCATCTCTCCGGCGGTGGAGACCCTGTACTTC.

This chain joins TRBV5-5 and TRBJ2-3; no clear D. Deletions cut 4 bases from V and 6 bases from J, with 6 bases between. The germline CDR1 and CDR2 sequences are SGHKS and YYEKEE (reference sequence). The CDR3 runs 11 residues. The CDR3 spells CASSQSDTQYF. As DNA, the CDR3 is TGTGCCAGCAGCCAATCCGATACGCAGTATTTT.

This clonotype has a count of ten or more. This chain uses TRBV29-1 with TRBJ1-2; D not certain. Trimming took off 2 bases at V and 4 bases at J, with 11 bases between the two ends. The CDR3 runs 13 residues. From germline, CDR1 is SQVTM and CDR2 ANQGSEA. The CDR3 DNA follows: TGCAGCGTTGAAAGTGAAAGGCGCTATGGCTACACCTTC. Translation: CSVESERRYGYTF.

A remark on this clonotype: A far larger clone is a single base away, which makes a read error likely. The chain recombines TRBV7-2 with TRBJ1-1, with 7 bases identical to TRBD1. Per the germline V gene, CDR1 is SGHTA and CDR2 is FQGNSA. After removal of 3 bases from V and 5 bases from J, the junction contained 9 bases not matched to a gene. The CDR3 runs to 15 residues. Here the CDR3 reads CASSLTGNGKTEAFF. CDR3 DNA: TGTGCCAGCAGCTTGACAGGGAATGGTAAAACTGAAGCTTTCTTT.

This clonotype was seen just once. The chain carries TRBV27 and TRBJ2-3, with a weak D call TRBD2 (6 bases). The CDR3 extends over 14 amino acids. The germline V and J ends were trimmed by 3 bases and 4 bases, with 11 bases remaining between them. The germline V gene encodes CDR1 MNHEY and CDR2 SMNVEV (reference sequence). The CDR3 protein is CASSFSRRADTQYF. CDR3 DNA sequence: TGTGCCAGCAGTTTTAGTAGGAGGGCAGATACGCAGTATTTT.

This clonotype was seen at least ten times. V and J are TRBV27 and TRBJ2-3; the match to TRBD2 covers 9 bases. Germline V gives CDR1 MNHEY, CDR2 SMNVEV (reference sequence). The junction had 2 bases not matched to a gene; V was cut back by 2 bases and J by 2 bases. The CDR3 spans 15 residues. CDR3 sequence reads: CASSLAGGTTDTQYF. As DNA, the CDR3 is TGTGCCAGCAGTTTAGCGGGGGGGACCACAGATACGCAGTATTTT.

This clonotype came up many times. The rearrangement links TRBV7-2 to TRBJ2-2, with 8 bases aligning to TRBD1. Germline V gene data show CDR1 as SGHTA and CDR2 as FQGNSA. CDR3 length: 15 amino acids. V trimming: 5 bases; J trimming: 4 bases; junction bases outside the gene matches: 6. The CDR3 region has the DNA TGTGCCAGCAGCCCGTACGGGACAGGCACCGGGGAGCTGTTTTTT. Its protein is CASSPYGTGTGELFF.

CDR3 sequence: CASSAGRSDTQYF. DNA for the CDR3: TGTGCCAGCAGCGCCGGGAGATCAGATACGCAGTATTTT. J is TRBJ2-3 and V is TRBV28; TRBD2 might be the D (6 bases). V was trimmed by 6 bases and J by 4 bases, leaving 11 bases between them. Germline V CDR1 and CDR2: MDHEN, SYDVKM. CDR3 size: 13 residues. Combining the CDR3 with reference TRBV28 and TRBJ2-3 gives the whole variable domain DVKVTQSSRYLVKRTGEKVFLECVQDMDHENMFWYRQDPGLGLRLIYFSYDVKMKEKGDIPEGYSVSREKKERFSLILESASTNQTSMYLCASSAGRSDTQYFGPGTRLTVL.

Note on this clonotype: A far more abundant clone sits one base away, making this likely a read error. V gene TRBV5-1 combines with J gene TRBJ2-2, with a weak D call TRBD1 (5 bases). V dropped 4 bases and J dropped 1 base, with 14 bases sitting between them. This CDR3 is 16 amino acids long. In germline, CDR1 is SGHRS, CDR2 YFSETQ. CDR3 region: CASSQTIQENTGELFF. As DNA, the CDR3 is TGCGCCAGCAGCCAAACCATACAGGAGAACACCGGGGAGCTGTTTTTT. Looking up the rest from reference TRBV5-1 and TRBJ2-2 gives the full variable domain: KAGVTQTPRYLIKTRGQQVTLSCSPISGHRSVSWYQQTPGQGLQFLFEYFSETQRNKGNFPGRFSGRQFSNSRSEMNVSTLELGDSALYLCASSQTIQENTGELFFGEGSRLTVL.

The rearrangement links TRBV28 to TRBJ1-1; D is ambiguous. The V and J ends lost 5 bases and 6 bases respectively, with 10 bases between them. This CDR3 is built from 12 residues. Germline CDR1 and CDR2: MDHEN and SYDVKM. Here the CDR3 reads CASSIRQAEAFF. The DNA of the CDR3 is TGTGCCAGCAGTATACGGCAGGCTGAAGCTTTCTTT.

The count of this clonotype is one. A far larger clone lies a single base away; this is likely a read error. The J gene is TRBJ2-7, the V gene TRBV5-3; TRBD1 agrees at 8 bases. TRBV5-3 carries the ORF label, with uncertain function. CDR3 length: 14 residues. For the CDR3, the DNA is TGTGCCAGCAGTGTGGGACAGGTTCTTAGCGAGCGGTACTTC. Amino acid sequence: CASSVGQVLSERYF.

This chain connects TRBV19 to TRBJ2-7; 13 bases agree with TRBD2. J gave up 6 bases and V 4 bases, and 6 bases lay outside the gene matches. Germline CDR1 and CDR2: LNHDA and SQIVND (reference sequence). The CDR3 consists of 15 residues. This chain's CDR3 is CASSTRTSGSVEQYF. CDR3 nucleotide sequence: TGTGCCAGTAGTACCCGGACTAGCGGGAGTGTCGAGCAGTACTTC.

In this sample, this clonotype turned up many times. This chain joins TRBV12-3 or TRBV12-4 and TRBJ2-3; 7 bases are a match to TRBD2. CDR3 size: 16 residues. V trimming: 5 bases; J trimming: 5 bases; junction bases outside the gene matches: 13. Here the CDR3 reads CASSPPRTRPGDTQYF. The CDR3 coding sequence is TGTGCCAGCAGTCCCCCCCGGACTAGGCCGGGAGATACGCAGTATTTT.

The CDR3: CASRWASGGQYNEQFF. CDR3 nucleotides: TGTGCCAGCAGGTGGGCTAGCGGGGGGCAATACAATGAGCAGTTCTTC. The rearrangement links TRBV7-9 to TRBJ2-1, with 11 bases that match TRBD2. With V trimmed by 6 bases and J by 4 bases, 8 bases remained unmatched. From germline, CDR1 is SEHNR and CDR2 FQNEAQ (reference sequence). CDR3 length: 16 residues.